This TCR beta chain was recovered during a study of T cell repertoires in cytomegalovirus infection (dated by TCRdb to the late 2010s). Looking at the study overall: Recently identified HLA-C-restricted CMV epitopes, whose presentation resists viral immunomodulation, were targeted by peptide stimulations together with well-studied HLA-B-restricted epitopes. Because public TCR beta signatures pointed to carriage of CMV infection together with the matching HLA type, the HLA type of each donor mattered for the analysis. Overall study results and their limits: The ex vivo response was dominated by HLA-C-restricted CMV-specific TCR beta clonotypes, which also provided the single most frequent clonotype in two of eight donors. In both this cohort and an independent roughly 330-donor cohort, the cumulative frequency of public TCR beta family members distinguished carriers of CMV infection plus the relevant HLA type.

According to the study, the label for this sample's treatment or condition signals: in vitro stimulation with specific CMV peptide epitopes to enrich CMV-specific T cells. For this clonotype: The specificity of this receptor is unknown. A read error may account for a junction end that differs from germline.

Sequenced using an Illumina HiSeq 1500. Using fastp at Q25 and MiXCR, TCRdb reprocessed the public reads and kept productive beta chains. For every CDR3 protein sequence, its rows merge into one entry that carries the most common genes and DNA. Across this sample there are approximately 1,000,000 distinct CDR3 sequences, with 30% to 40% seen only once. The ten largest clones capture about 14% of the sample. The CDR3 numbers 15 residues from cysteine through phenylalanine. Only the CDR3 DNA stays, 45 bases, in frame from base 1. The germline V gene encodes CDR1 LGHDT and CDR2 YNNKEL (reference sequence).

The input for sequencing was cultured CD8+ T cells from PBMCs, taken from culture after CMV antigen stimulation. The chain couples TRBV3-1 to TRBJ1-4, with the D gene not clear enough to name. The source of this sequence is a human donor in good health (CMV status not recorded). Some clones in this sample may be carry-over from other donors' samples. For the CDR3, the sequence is CASSPPGATIEKLFF. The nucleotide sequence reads TGTGCCAGCAGCCCCCCTGGTGCAACTATTGAAAAACTGTTTTTT.